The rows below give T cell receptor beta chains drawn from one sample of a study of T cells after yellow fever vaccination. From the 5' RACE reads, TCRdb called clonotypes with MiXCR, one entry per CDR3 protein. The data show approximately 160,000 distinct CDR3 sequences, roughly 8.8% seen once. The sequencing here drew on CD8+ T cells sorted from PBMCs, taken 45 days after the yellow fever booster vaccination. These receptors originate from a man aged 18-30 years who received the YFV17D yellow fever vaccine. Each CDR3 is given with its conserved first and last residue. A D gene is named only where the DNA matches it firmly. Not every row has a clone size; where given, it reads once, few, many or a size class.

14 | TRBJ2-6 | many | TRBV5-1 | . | TGCGCCAGCAGCTGGTACAGCGGGGCCAACGTCCTGACTTTC | CASSWYSGANVLTF
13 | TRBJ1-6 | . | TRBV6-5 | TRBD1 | TGTGCCAGCAGAACGACAGGGGATTCACCCCTCCACTTT | CASRTTGDSPLHF
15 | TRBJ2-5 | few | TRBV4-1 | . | TGCGCCAGCAGCCCCCTTCTGTCCGCCAGGGAGACCCAGTACTTC | CASSPLLSARETQYF
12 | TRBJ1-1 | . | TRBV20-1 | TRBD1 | TGCAGTGCCACAACAGGGGAGACTGAAGCTTTCTTT | CSATTGETEAFF
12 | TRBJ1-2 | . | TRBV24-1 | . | TGTGCCACCAAAAGGGAGAACTATGGCTACACCTTC | CATKRENYGYTF
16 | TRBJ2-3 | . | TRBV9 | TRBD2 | TGTGCCAGCAGCGTATTTGCGGGGGACAGCACAGATACGCAGTATTTT | CASSVFAGDSTDTQYF
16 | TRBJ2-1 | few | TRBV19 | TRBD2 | TGTGCCAGTAGCTACGGACTAGCGGGGACCTACAATGAGCAGTTCTTC | CASSYGLAGTYNEQFF
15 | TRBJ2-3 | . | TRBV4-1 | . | TGCGCCAGCAGACCATCCACGGGGCACACAGATACGCAGTATTTT | CASRPSTGHTDTQYF
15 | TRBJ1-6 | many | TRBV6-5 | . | TGTGCCAGCAGTTACTCTGCCGGACAAAATTCACCCCTCCACTTT | CASSYSAGQNSPLHF
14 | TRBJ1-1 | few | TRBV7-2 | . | TGTGCCAGCAGCTTCAGGGTTTCTAGCACTGAAGCTTTCTTT | CASSFRVSSTEAFF
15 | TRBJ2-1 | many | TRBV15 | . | TGTGCCACCAGCAGAGCTGCAAGCTCCTACAATGAGCAGTTCTTC | CATSRAASSYNEQFF
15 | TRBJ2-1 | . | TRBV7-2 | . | TGTGCCAGCAGCATGGGAGGTAGCGAGTACAATGAGCAGTTCTTC | CASSMGGSEYNEQFF
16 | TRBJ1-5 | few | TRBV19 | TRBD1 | TGTGCCAGTAGCCTTACTGACAGGGGTAGCAATCAGCCCCAGCATTTT | CASSLTDRGSNQPQHF
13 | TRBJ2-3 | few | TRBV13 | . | TGTGCCAGCAGCCAGGTGGACATAGATACGCAGTATTTT | CASSQVDIDTQYF
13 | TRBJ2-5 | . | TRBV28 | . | TGTGCCAGCAGACTTCTGGGAGGAGAGACCCAGTACTTC | CASRLLGGETQYF
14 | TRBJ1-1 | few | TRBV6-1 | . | TGTGCCAGCGGGGGTTTGCTTGTGAACACTGAAGCTTTCTTT | CASGGLLVNTEAFF
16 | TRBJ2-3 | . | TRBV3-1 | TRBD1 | TGTGCCAGCAGCGTCTCTGGGCAGGGGGTCACAGATACGCAGTATTTT | CASSVSGQGVTDTQYF
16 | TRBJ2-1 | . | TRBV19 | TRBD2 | TGTGCCAGTAGTTACCCCCTAGCGGGGGGGTCCGGTGAGCAGTTCTTC | CASSYPLAGGSGEQFF
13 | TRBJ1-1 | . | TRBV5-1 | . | TGCGCCAGCAGGCACGAGGGTGCCACTGAAGCTTTCTTT | CASRHEGATEAFF
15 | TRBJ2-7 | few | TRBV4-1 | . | TGCGCCAGCAGCCAAGAAGGTGGAGTTAGCTACGAGCAGTACTTC | CASSQEGGVSYEQYF
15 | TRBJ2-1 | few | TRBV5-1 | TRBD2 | TGCGCCAGCAGCCCCGGGACTAGCGGGGGGCTTGAGCAGTTCTTC | CASSPGTSGGLEQFF
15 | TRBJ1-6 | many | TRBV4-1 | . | TGCGCCAGCAGCCAAGTACAGGGTTATAATTCACCCCTCCACTTT | CASSQVQGYNSPLHF
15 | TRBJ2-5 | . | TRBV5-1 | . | TGCGCCAGCAGCTCACGACGGGACGGTCAAGAGACCCAGTACTTC | CASSSRRDGQETQYF
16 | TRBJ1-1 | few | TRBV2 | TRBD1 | TGTGCCAGCAGGAACCTCCGGGACAGGGGAATGACTGAAGCTTTCTTT | CASRNLRDRGMTEAFF
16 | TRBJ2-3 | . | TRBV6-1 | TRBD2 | TGTGCCAGCAGTGAACTAGCGGGGCGTGGCACAGATACGCAGTATTTT | CASSELAGRGTDTQYF
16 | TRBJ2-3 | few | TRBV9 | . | TGTGCCAGCAGCCCCGCGGGGGCCCGCCGCACAGATACGCAGTATTTT | CASSPAGARRTDTQYF
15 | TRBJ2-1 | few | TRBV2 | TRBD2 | TGTGCCAGCAGGGTAGCGGGGCTTACCTACAATGAGCAGTTCTTC | CASRVAGLTYNEQFF
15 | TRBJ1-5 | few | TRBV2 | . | TGTGCCAGCAGAAGATACAGGGATGACAATCAGCCCCAGCATTTT | CASRRYRDDNQPQHF
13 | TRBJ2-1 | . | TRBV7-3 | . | TGTGCCAGCAGCGCAAATCCCTACAATGAGCAGTTCTTC | CASSANPYNEQFF
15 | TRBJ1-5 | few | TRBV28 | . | TGTGCCAGCAGTTTACGGCGGGGGAGCAATCAGCCCCAGCATTTT | CASSLRRGSNQPQHF
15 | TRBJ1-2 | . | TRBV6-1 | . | TGTGCCAGCAGTGAAGTAGGGCAGGGAAACTATGGCTACACCTTC | CASSEVGQGNYGYTF
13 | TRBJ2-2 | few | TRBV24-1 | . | TGTGCCACCAGTGTTGGGCGGACCGGGGAGCTGTTTTTT | CATSVGRTGELFF
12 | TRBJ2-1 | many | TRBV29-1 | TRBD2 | TGCAGCGTAGGATCGGGGGGGGATGAGCAGTTCTTC | CSVGSGGDEQFF
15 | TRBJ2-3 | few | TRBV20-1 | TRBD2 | TGCAGTGCTAGAGACACCGGGACTAGCTCAGATACGCAGTATTTT | CSARDTGTSSDTQYF
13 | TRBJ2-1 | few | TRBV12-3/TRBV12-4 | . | TGTGCCAGCAGTCTCGGACCTACAAGTGAGCAGTTCTTC | CASSLGPTSEQFF
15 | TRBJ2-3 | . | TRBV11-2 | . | TGTGCCAGCACCCTAGATCCGGGCACAACAGATACGCAGTATTTT | CASTLDPGTTDTQYF
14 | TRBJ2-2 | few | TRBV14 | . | TGTGCCAGCAGCCAAGGCTGGAGCGCCGGGGAGCTGTTTTTT | CASSQGWSAGELFF
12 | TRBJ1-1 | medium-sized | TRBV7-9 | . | TGTGCCAGCAGCTTAAACAGGGTAGAAGCTTTCTTT | CASSLNRVEAFF
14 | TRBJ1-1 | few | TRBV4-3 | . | TGCGCCAGCAGCCAATGGGGCCTGGGGACTGAAGCTTTCTTT | CASSQWGLGTEAFF
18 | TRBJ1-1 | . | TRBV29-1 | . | TGCAGCGCGAGCGGCGGGCCGGGTATGGGAGGCTTGAACACTGAAGCTTTCTTT | CSASGGPGMGGLNTEAFF
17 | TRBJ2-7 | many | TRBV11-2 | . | TGTGCCAGCAGCTTAATTGGTGGGGCTAACCCCTTCTACGAGCAGTACTTC | CASSLIGGANPFYEQYF
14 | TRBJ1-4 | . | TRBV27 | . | TGTGCCAGCACCTTTGGTTTGAGGGCGGAAAAACTGTTTTTT | CASTFGLRAEKLFF
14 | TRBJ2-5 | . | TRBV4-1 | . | TGCGCCAGCAGCCCCCTGCTAGCGCCAGAGACCCAGTACTTC | CASSPLLAPETQYF
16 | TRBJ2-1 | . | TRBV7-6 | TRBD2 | TGTGCCAGCAGCTTAATCGCTAGCGGGGGCCACAATGAGCAGTTCTTC | CASSLIASGGHNEQFF
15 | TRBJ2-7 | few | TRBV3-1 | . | TGTGCCAGCAGCCAAGATTTCGAGGGATACTACGAGCAGTACTTC | CASSQDFEGYYEQYF
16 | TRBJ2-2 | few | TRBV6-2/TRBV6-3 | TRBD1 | TGTGCCAGCAGTTACAGAGGGGGCGCTTTGGCCGGGGAGCTGTTTTTT | CASSYRGGALAGELFF
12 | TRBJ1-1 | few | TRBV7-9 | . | TGTGCCAGCGGCGGAATGGACACTGAAGCTTTCTTT | CASGGMDTEAFF
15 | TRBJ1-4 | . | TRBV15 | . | TGTGCCACCAGCAGAGTCGCACGGGGTAATGAAAAACTGTTTTTT | CATSRVARGNEKLFF
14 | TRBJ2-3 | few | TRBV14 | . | TGTGCCAGCAGCCAAGCCCCCCAGGGGGATACGCAGTATTTT | CASSQAPQGDTQYF
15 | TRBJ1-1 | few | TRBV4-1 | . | TGCGCCAGCAGCCGAGGGGGGTCGCCGAACACTGAAGCTTTCTTT | CASSRGGSPNTEAFF
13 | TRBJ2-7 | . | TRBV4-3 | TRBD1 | TGCGCCAGCAGCGACGGGACAGGCTACGAGCAGTACTTC | CASSDGTGYEQYF
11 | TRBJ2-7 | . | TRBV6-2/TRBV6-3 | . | TGTGCCAGCAGTTACTCCGCCGAGCAGTACTTC | CASSYSAEQYF
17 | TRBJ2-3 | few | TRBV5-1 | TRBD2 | TGCGCCAGCAGACCGGGAGGTAGCGGGGGTGACACAGATACGCAGTATTTT | CASRPGGSGGDTDTQYF
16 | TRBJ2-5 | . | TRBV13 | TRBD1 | TGTGCCAGCAGCTCGGAAACCGGGACAGGGATGGAGACCCAGTACTTC | CASSSETGTGMETQYF